Detailed here is one TCR beta chain. The CDR3 runs to 16 residues. V lost 4 bases to trimming and J lost 5 bases, with 17 bases between them. Germline V gives CDR1 MNHEY, CDR2 SMNVEV (reference sequence). These data belong to a study of blood T cell repertoires in COVID-19. Study processing details: Reference gene primer amplification gave estimated nucleated cell counts. Some clones are missing from TCRdb's copy, which holds only in-frame ones; the method was immunoSEQ multiplex PCR. V and J calls and clone size are copied from that table; D and trimming were computed from the DNA. The sample lists 120,000 to 150,000 clones, roughly 80% occurring once.

Source material: peripheral blood. This sequence joins TRBV27 and TRBJ1-4, with D perhaps TRBD1 (6 bases). The clonotype comes from a human donor in a cohort sampled during active COVID-19. The CDR3 spells CASSSIRQGLNEKLFF. The CDR3 DNA sequence: TGTGCCAGCAGTTCCATTCGCCAGGGGCTGAATGAAAAACTGTTTTTT. Full variable domain (missing parts from reference TRBV27 and TRBJ1-4): EAQVTQNPRYLITVTGKKLTVTCSQNMNHEYMSWYRQDPGLGLRQIYYSMNVEVTDKGDVPEGYKVSRKEKRNFPLILESPSPNQTSLYFCASSSIRQGLNEKLFFGSGTQLSVL.